These T cell receptor beta chains were read from a single sample in a study of regulatory T cells in long-lasting Graves disease. TCRdb re-analysed the multiplex PCR reads in MiXCR, keeping a single row per CDR3 protein. The top ten clones hold approximately 21% of a sample with more than 300,000 distinct CDR3 sequences, around 15% of them seen once. This specimen was peripheral blood mononuclear cells (PBMCs), taken at new diagnosis, from a patient treated with antithyroid drugs. The receptors derive from a female donor with Graves disease. CDR3s include the opening cysteine and the closing phenylalanine or tryptophan. Fields, in order: J gene, D gene, V gene, clone size, CDR3 length, CDR3 protein, CDR3 DNA. A D gene is named only where the DNA matches it firmly. Rows give clone size only sometimes, using once, few, many, or a class for an expanded clone.

J: TRBJ1-4; D: -; V: TRBV4-1; size: -; length: 14; CDR3: CASSQLTTGEKLFF; DNA: TGCGCCAGCAGCCAATTGACTACCGGGGAAAAACTGTTTTTT
J: TRBJ1-2; D: -; V: TRBV2; size: many; length: 15; CDR3: CASSEAREVHYGYTF; DNA: TGTGCCAGCAGTGAAGCTAGAGAAGTTCACTATGGCTACACCTTC
J: TRBJ1-1; D: -; V: TRBV2; size: many; length: 15; CDR3: CASRGARRLNTEAFF; DNA: TGTGCCAGCCGGGGGGCCCGCCGGTTGAACACTGAAGCTTTCTTT
J: TRBJ1-2; D: -; V: TRBV3-1; size: many; length: 13; CDR3: CASSPRTAYGYTF; DNA: TGTGCCAGCAGCCCTCGGACGGCCTATGGCTACACCTTC
J: TRBJ2-1; D: -; V: TRBV12-5; size: -; length: 14; CDR3: CASHPGPVYNEQFF; DNA: TGTGCTAGTCACCCGGGACCGGTATACAATGAGCAGTTCTTC
J: TRBJ2-5; D: -; V: TRBV3-1; size: few; length: 14; CDR3: CASSQGSGRETQYF; DNA: TGTGCCAGCAGCCAAGGGTCGGGGCGGGAGACCCAGTACTTC
J: TRBJ1-5; D: TRBD1; V: TRBV2; size: many; length: 17; CDR3: CASSDETRQGGDQPQHF; DNA: TGTGCCAGCAGTGACGAGACGAGACAGGGTGGGGATCAGCCCCAGCATTTT
J: TRBJ1-1; D: -; V: TRBV24-1; size: many; length: 13; CDR3: CATRGLLNTEAFF; DNA: TGTGCCACCAGAGGACTCCTGAACACTGAAGCTTTCTTT
J: TRBJ2-7; D: TRBD2; V: TRBV20-1; size: many; length: 14; CDR3: CSAPRLAGAGEQYF; DNA: TGCAGTGCTCCCCGACTAGCGGGAGCCGGCGAGCAGTACTTC
J: TRBJ2-3; D: -; V: TRBV7-9; size: many; length: 13; CDR3: CASSFRVVDTQYF; DNA: TGTGCCAGCAGCTTCAGGGTGGTAGATACGCAGTATTTT
J: TRBJ1-2; D: -; V: TRBV3-1; size: many; length: 13; CDR3: CASSPSHTSGYTF; DNA: TGTGCCAGCAGCCCGAGTCACACGAGCGGCTACACCTTC
J: TRBJ2-7; D: TRBD2; V: TRBV7-2; size: -; length: 16; CDR3: CASSRGGIAGDSEQYF; DNA: TGTGCCAGCAGCAGAGGGGGGATAGCGGGGGATTCCGAGCAGTACTTC
J: TRBJ1-3; D: -; V: TRBV7-9; size: -; length: 16; CDR3: CASSSLGQTSGNTIYF; DNA: TGTGCCAGCAGCTCCTTGGGGCAGACCTCTGGAAACACCATATATTTT
J: TRBJ1-4; D: -; V: TRBV19; size: few; length: 13; CDR3: CASNGEPGEKLFF; DNA: TGTGCCAGTAACGGGGAGCCAGGTGAAAAACTGTTTTTT
J: TRBJ2-7; D: -; V: TRBV28; size: many; length: 14; CDR3: CASTQRVSSYEQYF; DNA: TGTGCCAGCACCCAAAGGGTGAGCTCCTACGAGCAGTACTTC
J: TRBJ1-2; D: -; V: TRBV6-4; size: many; length: 14; CDR3: CASSLPKSRTGYTF; DNA: TGTGCCAGCAGCCTTCCGAAAAGCCGGACCGGCTACACCTTC
J: TRBJ1-2; D: TRBD1; V: TRBV12-3/TRBV12-4; size: many; length: 14; CDR3: CASRPSGQSYGYTF; DNA: TGTGCCAGCAGGCCGTCGGGACAGTCATATGGCTACACCTTC
J: TRBJ2-7; D: -; V: TRBV15; size: -; length: 18; CDR3: CATSRSLTQGLVTREQYF; DNA: TGTGCCACCAGCAGAAGCCTTACTCAGGGGCTGGTTACGCGCGAGCAGTACTTC
J: TRBJ2-3; D: -; V: TRBV10-3; size: many; length: 12; CDR3: CAISESLDTQYF; DNA: TGTGCCATCAGTGAGTCGTTAGATACGCAGTATTTT
J: TRBJ1-5; D: TRBD1; V: TRBV19; size: many; length: 17; CDR3: CASSIGTGFGADQPQHF; DNA: TGTGCCAGTAGTATCGGGACAGGGTTTGGCGCGGATCAGCCCCAGCATTTT
J: TRBJ2-2; D: TRBD2; V: TRBV7-6; size: -; length: 17; CDR3: CASSLVSGRANTGELFF; DNA: TGTGCCAGCAGCTTAGTTAGCGGGAGGGCGAACACCGGGGAGCTGTTTTTT
J: TRBJ2-1; D: TRBD1; V: TRBV12-3/TRBV12-4; size: -; length: 15; CDR3: CASSPGTVAYNEQFF; DNA: TGTGCCAGCAGTCCCGGGACAGTAGCATACAATGAGCAGTTCTTC
J: TRBJ1-2; D: -; V: TRBV28; size: many; length: 14; CDR3: CASTAGALVYGYTF; DNA: TGTGCCAGCACAGCAGGGGCGCTGGTCTATGGCTACACCTTC
J: TRBJ1-3; D: -; V: TRBV11-2; size: -; length: 15; CDR3: CASSLGWSSGNTIYF; DNA: TGTGCCAGCAGCTTAGGTTGGAGCTCTGGAAACACCATATATTTT
J: TRBJ2-1; D: TRBD2; V: TRBV19; size: few; length: 16; CDR3: CASSIALAVFNNEQFF; DNA: TGTGCCAGTAGTATAGCACTAGCGGTCTTCAACAATGAGCAGTTCTTC
J: TRBJ2-7; D: TRBD2; V: TRBV2; size: -; length: 20; CDR3: CASSATLRRGSGRQTYGQYF; DNA: TGTGCCAGCAGTGCCACCCTCAGGCGGGGTAGCGGGAGGCAGACCTACGGGCAGTACTTC
J: TRBJ2-5; D: -; V: TRBV7-2; size: many; length: 14; CDR3: CASSPDRNQETQYF; DNA: TGTGCCAGCAGCCCCGACAGGAACCAAGAGACCCAGTACTTC
J: TRBJ2-5; D: TRBD1; V: TRBV5-1; size: few; length: 14; CDR3: CASSLNRGDETQYF; DNA: TGCGCCAGCAGCTTGAACAGGGGCGACGAGACCCAGTACTTC
J: TRBJ1-2; D: -; V: TRBV7-3; size: -; length: 16; CDR3: CASSLNGAGAGGGYTF; DNA: TGTGCCAGCAGCTTAAATGGGGCAGGGGCCGGAGGCGGCTACACCTTC
J: TRBJ1-4; D: -; V: TRBV12-3/TRBV12-4; size: -; length: 14; CDR3: CASSFSGLNEKLFF; DNA: TGTGCCAGCAGTTTCTCGGGGCTTAATGAAAAACTGTTTTTT
J: TRBJ2-1; D: TRBD2; V: TRBV5-1; size: many; length: 15; CDR3: CASSVSGGAGNEQFF; DNA: TGCGCCAGCAGCGTTAGCGGGGGGGCCGGGAATGAGCAGTTCTTC
J: TRBJ1-1; D: -; V: TRBV2; size: many; length: 10; CDR3: CAEGRPEAFF; DNA: TGTGCCGAGGGGCGCCCTGAAGCTTTCTTT
J: TRBJ1-1; D: -; V: TRBV27; size: many; length: 14; CDR3: CASSSRQLNTEAFF; DNA: TGTGCCAGCAGTTCTAGACAGTTGAACACTGAAGCTTTCTTT
J: TRBJ2-7; D: -; V: TRBV29-1; size: many; length: 11; CDR3: CSVTGTYEQYF; DNA: TGCAGCGTGACTGGGACCTACGAGCAGTACTTC
J: TRBJ1-1; D: -; V: TRBV5-1; size: many; length: 13; CDR3: CASSLVGGAEAFF; DNA: TGTGCCAGCAGCTTAGTCGGGGGGGCTGAAGCTTTCTTT
J: TRBJ1-1; D: -; V: TRBV12-5; size: few; length: 13; CDR3: CASGLNRVTEAFF; DNA: TGTGCTAGTGGTTTGAACAGGGTTACTGAAGCTTTCTTT
J: TRBJ2-2; D: -; V: TRBV24-1; size: few; length: 15; CDR3: CATSDSQRNTGELFF; DNA: TGTGCCACCAGTGATTCTCAAAGGAACACCGGGGAGCTGTTTTTT
J: TRBJ1-4; D: -; V: TRBV15; size: -; length: 14; CDR3: CATSRVQNNEKLFF; DNA: TGTGCCACCAGCAGAGTACAGAATAATGAAAAACTGTTTTTT
J: TRBJ2-4; D: -; V: TRBV10-3; size: few; length: 14; CDR3: CAISPDGGSDIQYF; DNA: TGTGCCATCAGTCCTGACGGTGGAAGTGACATTCAGTACTTC
J: TRBJ2-5; D: TRBD2; V: TRBV6-1; size: many; length: 17; CDR3: CASSQPKERGARGAQYF; DNA: TGTGCCAGCAGCCAACCCAAGGAGCGGGGGGCGCGTGGGGCCCAGTACTTC
J: TRBJ1-6; D: TRBD1; V: TRBV20-1; size: few; length: 15; CDR3: CSARQGAPDNSPLHF; DNA: TGCAGTGCTAGACAGGGGGCCCCCGATAATTCACCCCTCCACTTT